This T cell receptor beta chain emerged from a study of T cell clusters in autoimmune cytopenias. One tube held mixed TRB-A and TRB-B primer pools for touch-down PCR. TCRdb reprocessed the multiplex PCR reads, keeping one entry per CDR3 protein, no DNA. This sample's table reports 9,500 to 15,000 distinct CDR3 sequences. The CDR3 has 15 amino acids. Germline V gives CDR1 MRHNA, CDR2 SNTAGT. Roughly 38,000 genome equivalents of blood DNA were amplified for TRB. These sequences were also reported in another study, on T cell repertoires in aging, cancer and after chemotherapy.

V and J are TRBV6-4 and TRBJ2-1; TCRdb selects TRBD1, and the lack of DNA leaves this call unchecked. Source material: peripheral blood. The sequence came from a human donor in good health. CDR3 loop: CASSVTDGIYNEQFF.